One and the same sample provided the 5 T cell receptor beta chains below, sequenced in a study of blood T cell repertoires in COVID-19. Sequenced by immunoSEQ multiplex PCR; TCRdb stores in-frame clones only, minus some. This table holds 90,000 to 120,000 clones, less than 90% found once. Sample: peripheral blood. These receptors were collected from a human donor in a cohort sampled during active COVID-19.

The genes are TRBV7-8 and TRBJ2-1, with 12 bases lining up with TRBD2. The ends lost 1 base at V and 8 bases at J; junction bases unmatched: 3. This CDR3 region has 15 residues. The V gene's germline CDR1 is SGHVS and CDR2 FQNEAQ. The CDR3 DNA is TGTGCCAGCAGCTTAGGACTAGCGGGAGTCTATGAGCAGTTCTTC. Amino acids: CASSLGLAGVYEQFF.

The chain has TRBV6-2 or TRBV6-3 and TRBJ1-5; 10 bases are a match to TRBD1. Germline V CDR1 and CDR2: MNHEY, SVGEGT. V lost 2 bases to trimming and J lost 6 bases; unmatched junction nucleotides: 4. This CDR3 has 15 residues. CDR3 nucleotides: TGTGCCAGCAGTTACGGGGGACAGGGGTCTCAGCCCCAGCATTTT. This gives the protein CASSYGGQGSQPQHF.

The chain employs TRBV28 and TRBJ2-3, with TRBD2 matching over 12 bases. V shed 3 bases and J 2 bases; nucleotides not matched to a gene: 6. Germline assignment: CDR1 MDHEN and CDR2 SYDVKM. The CDR3 contains 17 residues. The CDR3 is CASSFPGLAGYTDTQYF. The CDR3 bases are TGTGCCAGCAGTTTCCCCGGACTAGCGGGATACACAGATACGCAGTATTTT.

The chain combines TRBV19 with TRBJ1-6, with 11 nucleotides matching TRBD1. The J segment lost 9 bases and the V segment lost 5 bases, leaving 6 bases of the junction unmatched. Looked up from germline, CDR1 is LNHDA and CDR2 is SQIVND (reference sequence). This CDR3 is 15 amino acids long. CDR3 loop: CASSVGQGVASPLHF. The DNA for the CDR3 is TGTGCCAGTAGTGTGGGACAGGGGGTTGCTTCACCCCTCCACTTT.

The chain recombines TRBV3-1 (or the pseudogene TRBV3-2) with TRBJ2-3, with D perhaps TRBD1 (5 bases). The CDR3 extends over 15 amino acids. The germline CDR1 and CDR2 sequences are LGHDT and YNNKEL (reference sequence). V dropped 4 bases and J dropped 4 bases, with 15 bases sitting between them. The DNA for the CDR3 is TGTGCCAGCAGCCGAAACCAGGGAAGCGCAGATACGCAGTATTTT. As protein: CASSRNQGSADTQYF.